The 21 T cell receptor beta chains below were found in one sample sequenced in a study of cytomegalovirus exposure and HLA in healthy donors. 13 Jbeta primers and 60 Vbeta primers were used for the PCR. Clones were read by immunoSEQ multiplex PCR, and TCRdb kept only the in-frame ones, dropping some. The data hold about 200,000 clones, with 82% observed a single time. Sequencing was performed on PBMCs. The receptors derive from a woman aged 50 to 60 in good health and CMV-seropositive.

The CDR3 sequence: CASSPGLAGFKTQYF. CDR3 nucleotides: TGTGCCAGCTCCCCGGGACTAGCGGGGTTTAAGACCCAGTACTTC. This chain links TRBV18 with TRBJ2-5, with 13 bases aligning to TRBD2. This CDR3 has 15 amino acids. Per germline, CDR1 KGHSH and CDR2 LQKENI. J gave up 6 bases and V 6 bases, and 7 bases lay outside the gene matches.

This sequence joins TRBV27 and TRBJ1-6; 7 bases are a match to TRBD1. Germline CDR1 reads MNHEY; CDR2 reads SMNVEV (reference sequence). The CDR3 covers 13 residues. V was clipped by 4 bases and J by 7 bases; unmatched bases: 1. The CDR3 spells CASSWDRNSPLHF. In nucleotides, the CDR3 is TGTGCCAGCAGTTGGGACAGAAATTCACCCCTCCACTTT.

The gene calls are TRBV5-1 and TRBJ1-2; 7 bases map to TRBD1. The CDR3 loop spans 15 amino acids. Trimming removed 0 bases from V and 6 bases from J; junction bases left unmatched: 8. Germline V lookup: CDR1 SGHRS, CDR2 YFSETQ. CDR3 bases: TGCGCCAGCAGCTTGGAGGCGACAGGGTCAGATGGCTACACCTTC. Amino acids: CASSLEATGSDGYTF.

This clone turned up a few times. The chain employs TRBV5-4 and TRBJ2-5, with D perhaps matching TRBD2 (5 bases). The J call may be incorrect, as the DNA end agrees better with TRBJ2-7. Per the germline V gene, CDR1 is SGHNT and CDR2 is YYREEE (reference sequence). The CDR3 sequence is 15 residues long. The DNA for the CDR3 is TGTGCCAGCAGTTCGCCCTCTCTAGCAGATTACGAGCAGTACTTC. Encoded protein: CASSSPSLADYEQYF.

This clone came up once. The chain couples TRBV5-8 to TRBJ1-3, with D unclear. V lost 0 bases to trimming and J lost 0 bases, with 19 bases between them. Germline V gene sequence: CDR1 SGHTS, CDR2 YDEGEE. The CDR3 runs 19 residues. As DNA, the CDR3 is TGTGCCAGCAGCTTGGTCCAAGGAGCCTTTCCAATCTCTGGAAACACCATATATTTT. Protein: CASSLVQGAFPISGNTIYF.

The chain carries TRBV19 and TRBJ1-2; perhaps TRBD1 as D (5 bases). The V gene's germline CDR1 is LNHDA and CDR2 SQIVND (reference sequence). V lost 8 bases, J lost 9 bases, and 19 bases lay in between. The CDR3 covers 13 residues. The DNA for the CDR3 is TGTGCCAGTCTTGGGAGGGGTCTCCTGAGCTACACCTTC. Amino acid sequence: CASLGRGLLSYTF.

The chain links TRBV6-5 to TRBJ2-7; 7 positions match TRBD1. Unmatched junction bases numbered 10, after V lost 4 bases and J lost 4 bases. This CDR3 region has 15 residues. Germline V lookup: CDR1 MNHEY, CDR2 SVGAGI. CDR3 in amino acids: CASSSSGQVGYEQYF. The CDR3 region has the DNA TGTGCCAGCAGTTCCTCCGGACAGGTGGGGTACGAGCAGTACTTC.

The CDR3 bases are TGTGCCAGCAGCCTTAAGCCAGGGGATGAGCAGTTCTTC. Translated: CASSLKPGDEQFF. This chain connects TRBV11-3 to TRBJ2-1, with D perhaps matching TRBD1 (6 bases). CDR1 is SGHNT, CDR2 YENEEA, per germline. The CDR3 sequence is 13 residues long. V lost 5 bases to trimming and J lost 8 bases, with 13 bases between them.

The J gene is TRBJ2-5, the V gene TRBV30, with TRBD2 matching over 9 bases. V lost 5 bases and J lost 5; bases outside the gene matches: 9. CDR3 length equals 14 residues. Germline assignment: CDR1 GTSNPN and CDR2 SVGIG (reference sequence). The chain's CDR3 is CAWRPAGGQETQYF. The CDR3 coding sequence is TGTGCCTGGCGGCCGGCGGGAGGGCAGGAGACCCAGTACTTC. Drawing the rest from reference TRBV30 and TRBJ2-5, the complete variable domain is SQTIHQWPATLVQPVGSPLSLECTVEGTSNPNLYWYRQAAGRGLQLLFYSVGIGQISSEVPQNLSASRPQDRQFILSSKKLLLSDSGFYLCAWRPAGGQETQYFGPGTRLLVL.

Only a few counts were recorded for this clone. DNA of the CDR3: TGTGCCAGCAGTAAAGGGACTCCTTACAACTACGAGCAGTACTTC. This gives the protein CASSKGTPYNYEQYF. V gene TRBV6-5 combines with J gene TRBJ2-7; a weak D match, TRBD2 (6 bases). The CDR3 has 15 amino acids. V lost 5 bases and J 3 bases, leaving 17 bases between the germline ends. CDR1 and CDR2 from the germline V gene are MNHEY and SVGAGI.

This clone was seen only once. The chain links TRBV15 to TRBJ2-1, with a tentative D call TRBD2 (5 bases). CDR3 length: 14 residues. The V and J ends lost 5 bases and 5 bases respectively, with 13 bases between them. Germline CDR1 is LNHNV and CDR2 is YYDKDF (reference sequence). CDR3 nucleotide sequence: TGTGCCACCAGCTTAGGTAGAGCGGACAATGAGCAGTTCTTC. Translation gives CATSLGRADNEQFF.

V and J are TRBV19 and TRBJ1-5; tentatively, D is TRBD1 (6 bases). V dropped 7 bases and J dropped 6 bases, with 16 bases sitting between them. The CDR3 consists of 14 residues. Germline V CDR1 and CDR2: LNHDA, SQIVND (reference sequence). The CDR3 region is CASTNRDLRQPQHF. The CDR3 coding sequence is TGTGCCAGTACCAACAGGGATCTGCGTCAGCCCCAGCATTTT.

This chain joins TRBV5-4 and TRBJ2-7, with 10 bases that match TRBD1. CDR1 is SGHNT and CDR2 is YYREEE in the germline V gene (reference sequence). The length of the CDR3 is 19 residues. Trimming removed 0 bases from V and 2 bases from J; junction bases left unmatched: 14. Here the CDR3 DNA reads TGTGCCAGCAGCTTGGCGGACCACGGGTGGACAGGGGGAACCTACGAGCAGTACTTC. Translated: CASSLADHGWTGGTYEQYF.

The V gene is TRBV28, the J gene TRBJ2-3; TRBD2 agrees at 8 bases. Unmatched junction bases numbered 0, after V lost 2 bases and J lost 8 bases. CDR1 and CDR2 from the germline V gene are MDHEN and SYDVKM. CDR3 length: 12 amino acids. The CDR3 protein is CASSLAGGTQYF. As DNA, the CDR3 is TGTGCCAGCAGTTTAGCGGGGGGTACGCAGTATTTT.

The gene calls are TRBV5-6 and TRBJ1-4, with D tentatively TRBD1 (6 bases). The germline V gene has CDR1 SGHDT and CDR2 YYEEEE. This CDR3 is built from 13 residues. V lost 3 bases, J lost 10 bases, and 13 bases lay in between. The CDR3 region is CASSSDRSRKLFF. CDR3 nucleotides: TGTGCCAGCAGCTCGGACAGAAGTCGAAAACTGTTTTTT. The entire variable domain, with the rest obtained from reference TRBV5-6 and TRBJ1-4, is as follows: DAGVTQSPTHLIKTRGQQVTLRCSPKSGHDTVSWYQQALGQGPQFIFQYYEEEERQRGNFPDRFSGHQFPNYSSELNVNALLLGDSALYLCASSSDRSRKLFFGSGTQLSVL.

The chain couples TRBV6-5 to TRBJ1-5; D uncertain. This CDR3 is built from 12 residues. The V gene's germline CDR1 is MNHEY and CDR2 SVGAGI. V lost 2 bases to trimming and J lost 11 bases, with 10 bases between them. The chain's CDR3 is CASSYDGLTQHF. DNA of the CDR3: TGTGCCAGCAGTTACGATGGGCTGACCCAGCATTTT.

V is TRBV19 and J is TRBJ1-1, with 8 bases identical to TRBD1. Trimming cost V 2 bases and J 8 bases; bases outside gene matches: 4. Germline CDR1 LNHDA, CDR2 SQIVND (reference sequence). The CDR3 has 13 amino acids. CDR3 bases: TGTGCCAGTAGTATACCATGGACAGGGGAAGCTTTCTTT. Protein product: CASSIPWTGEAFF.

V and J are TRBV2 and TRBJ2-3, with 8 bases identical to TRBD1. CDR3 length: 15 amino acids. CDR1 and CDR2 from the germline V gene are SNHLY and FYNNEI. V lost 5 bases and J lost 2; bases outside the gene matches: 6. DNA for the CDR3: TGTGCCAGCAGTCCCCGGACAGGGAACACAGATACGCAGTATTTT. It is translated as CASSPRTGNTDTQYF.

The rearrangement joins TRBV5-6 to TRBJ1-2; D is ambiguous. CDR3 length: 17 residues. Germline-derived CDR1 and CDR2 are SGHDT and YYEEEE. V gave up 0 bases and J gave up 5 bases, with 20 bases separating them. CDR3 sequence (DNA): TGTGCCAGCAGCTTGGTAGTGTGGGGAGGAGGCTTTTATGGCTACACCTTC. As protein: CASSLVVWGGGFYGYTF.

There are a few counts of this clone. V gene TRBV7-7 combines with J gene TRBJ2-1; D is possibly TRBD2 (5 bases). The CDR3 length is 14 residues. Trimming stripped 9 bases from V and 2 bases from J, with 14 bases between. Per the germline V gene, CDR1 is SSHAT and CDR2 is FNYEAQ (reference sequence). CDR3: CARFREFTYNEQFF. CDR3 bases: TGTGCCAGATTTCGGGAATTCACCTACAATGAGCAGTTCTTC.

The chain recombines TRBV6-5 with TRBJ2-3; 8 positions agree with TRBD2. Trimming cost V 2 bases and J 0 bases; bases outside gene matches: 4. CDR1 and CDR2 from the germline V gene are MNHEY and SVGAGI. This CDR3 is built from 16 residues. The CDR3 is CASSYALAGSTDTQYF. For the CDR3, the DNA is TGTGCCAGCAGTTACGCGTTAGCGGGGAGCACAGATACGCAGTATTTT.